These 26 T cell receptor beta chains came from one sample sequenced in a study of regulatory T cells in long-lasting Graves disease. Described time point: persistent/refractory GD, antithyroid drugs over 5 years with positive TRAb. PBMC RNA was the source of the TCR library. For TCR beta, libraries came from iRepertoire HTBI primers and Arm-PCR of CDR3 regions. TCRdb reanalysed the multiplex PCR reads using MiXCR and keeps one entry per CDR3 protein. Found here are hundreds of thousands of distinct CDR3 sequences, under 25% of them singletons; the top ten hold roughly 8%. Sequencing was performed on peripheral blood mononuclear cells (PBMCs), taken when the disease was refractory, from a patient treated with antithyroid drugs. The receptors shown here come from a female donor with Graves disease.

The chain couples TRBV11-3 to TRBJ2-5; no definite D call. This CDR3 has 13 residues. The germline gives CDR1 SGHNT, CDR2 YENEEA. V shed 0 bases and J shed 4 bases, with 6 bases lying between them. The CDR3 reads CASSLDARETQYF. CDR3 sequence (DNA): TGTGCCAGCAGCTTAGATGCCAGAGAGACCCAGTACTTC.

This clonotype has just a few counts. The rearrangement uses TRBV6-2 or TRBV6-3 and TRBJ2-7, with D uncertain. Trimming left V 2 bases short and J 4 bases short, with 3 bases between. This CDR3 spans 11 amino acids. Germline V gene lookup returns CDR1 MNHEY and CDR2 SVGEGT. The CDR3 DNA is TGTGCCAGCAGTTACAAATACGAGCAGTACTTC. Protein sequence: CASSYKYEQYF.

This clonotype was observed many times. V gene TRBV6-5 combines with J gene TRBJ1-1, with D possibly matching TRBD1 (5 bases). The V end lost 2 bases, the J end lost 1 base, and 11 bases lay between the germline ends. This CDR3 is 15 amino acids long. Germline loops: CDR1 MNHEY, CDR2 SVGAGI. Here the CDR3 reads CASSYRTRGNTEAFF. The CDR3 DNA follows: TGTGCCAGCAGTTACCGTACTAGGGGGAACACTGAAGCTTTCTTT.

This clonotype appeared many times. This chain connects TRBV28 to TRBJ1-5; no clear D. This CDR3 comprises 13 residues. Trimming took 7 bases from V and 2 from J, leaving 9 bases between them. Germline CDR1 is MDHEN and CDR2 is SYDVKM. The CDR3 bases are TGTGCCAGCACCTTAGACCGCAATCAGCCCCAGCATTTT. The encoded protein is CASTLDRNQPQHF.

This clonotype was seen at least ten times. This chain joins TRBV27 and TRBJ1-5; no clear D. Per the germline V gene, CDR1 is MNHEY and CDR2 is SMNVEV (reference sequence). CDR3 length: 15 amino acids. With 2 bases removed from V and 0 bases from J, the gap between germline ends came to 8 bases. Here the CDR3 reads CASSLSQISNQPQHF. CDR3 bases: TGTGCCAGCAGTTTAAGCCAAATTAGCAATCAGCCCCAGCATTTT.

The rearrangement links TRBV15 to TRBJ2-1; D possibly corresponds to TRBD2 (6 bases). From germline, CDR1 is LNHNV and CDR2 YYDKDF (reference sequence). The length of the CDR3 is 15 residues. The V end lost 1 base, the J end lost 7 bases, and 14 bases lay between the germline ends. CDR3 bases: TGTGCCACCAGCAGAGGCGGGGTGAGGCGAAATGAGCAGTTCTTC. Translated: CATSRGGVRRNEQFF.

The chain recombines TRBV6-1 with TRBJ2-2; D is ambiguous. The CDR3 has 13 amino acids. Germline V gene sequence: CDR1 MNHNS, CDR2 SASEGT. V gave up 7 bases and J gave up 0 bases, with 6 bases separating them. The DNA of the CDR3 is TGTGCCAGCACAGATCCGAACACCGGGGAGCTGTTTTTT. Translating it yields CASTDPNTGELFF.

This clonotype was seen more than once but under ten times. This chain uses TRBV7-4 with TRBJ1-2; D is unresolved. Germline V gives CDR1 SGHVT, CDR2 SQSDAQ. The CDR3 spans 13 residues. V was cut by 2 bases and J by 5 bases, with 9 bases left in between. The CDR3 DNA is TGTGCCAGCAGCTTAACGGAGGGATATGGCTACACCTTC. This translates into CASSLTEGYGYTF.

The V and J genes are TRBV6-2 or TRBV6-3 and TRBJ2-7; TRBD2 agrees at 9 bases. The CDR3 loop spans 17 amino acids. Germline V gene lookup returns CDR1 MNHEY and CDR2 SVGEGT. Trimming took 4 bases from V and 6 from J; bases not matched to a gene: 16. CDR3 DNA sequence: TGTGCCAGCAGTTCCCAAATAGCGGGAGTTACCCCTCGCGAGCAGTACTTC. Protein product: CASSSQIAGVTPREQYF.

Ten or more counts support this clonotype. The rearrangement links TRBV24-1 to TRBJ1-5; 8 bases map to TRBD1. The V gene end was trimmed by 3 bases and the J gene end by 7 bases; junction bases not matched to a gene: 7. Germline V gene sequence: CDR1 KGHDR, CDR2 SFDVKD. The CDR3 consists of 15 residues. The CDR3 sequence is CATSDPGTGSQPQHF. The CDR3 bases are TGTGCCACCAGTGATCCCGGGACAGGTAGCCAGCCCCAGCATTTT.

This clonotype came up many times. The CDR3 is CASNQRNTEAFF. The CDR3 DNA reads as TGTGCCAGTAATCAGAGGAACACTGAAGCTTTCTTT. This chain links TRBV19 with TRBJ1-1; the D is unclear. Trimming removed 7 bases from V and 1 base from J, with 7 bases in between. This CDR3 is built from 12 residues. CDR1 is LNHDA, CDR2 SQIVND, per germline (reference sequence).

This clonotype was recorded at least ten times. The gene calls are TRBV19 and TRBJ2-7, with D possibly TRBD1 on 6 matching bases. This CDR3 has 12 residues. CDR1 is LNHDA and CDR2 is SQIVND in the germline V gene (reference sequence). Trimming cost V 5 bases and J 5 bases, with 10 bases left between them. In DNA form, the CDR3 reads TGTGCCAGTAGTCTACAGGGCCACGAGCAGTACTTC. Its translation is CASSLQGHEQYF.

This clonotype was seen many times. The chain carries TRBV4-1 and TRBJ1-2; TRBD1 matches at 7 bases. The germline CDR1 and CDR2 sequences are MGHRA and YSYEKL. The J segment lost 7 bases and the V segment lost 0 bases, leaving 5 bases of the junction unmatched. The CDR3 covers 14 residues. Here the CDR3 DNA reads TGCGCCAGCAGCCAAGACAGGGGGATCTCTGGCTACACCTTC. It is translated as CASSQDRGISGYTF.

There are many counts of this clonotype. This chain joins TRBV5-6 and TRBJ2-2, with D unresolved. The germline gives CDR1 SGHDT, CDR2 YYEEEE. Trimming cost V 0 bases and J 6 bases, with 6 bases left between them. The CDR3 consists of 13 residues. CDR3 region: CASSLGFPGELFF. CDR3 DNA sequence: TGTGCCAGCAGCTTGGGCTTCCCCGGGGAGCTGTTTTTT.

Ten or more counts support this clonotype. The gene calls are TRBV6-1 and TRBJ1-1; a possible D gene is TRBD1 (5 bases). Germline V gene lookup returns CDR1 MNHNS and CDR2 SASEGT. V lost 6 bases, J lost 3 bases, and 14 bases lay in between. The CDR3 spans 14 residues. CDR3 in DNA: TGTGCCAGCAGCGCGAGGGTCAGGGACACTGAAGCTTTCTTT. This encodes CASSARVRDTEAFF.

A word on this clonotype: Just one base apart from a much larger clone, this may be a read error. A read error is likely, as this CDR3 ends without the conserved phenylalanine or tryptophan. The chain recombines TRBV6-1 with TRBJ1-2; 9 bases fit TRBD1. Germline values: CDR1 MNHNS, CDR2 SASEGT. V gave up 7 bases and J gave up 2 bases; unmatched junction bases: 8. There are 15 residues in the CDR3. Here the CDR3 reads CASTPLTGGNYGYTL. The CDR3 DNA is TGTGCCAGCACCCCCCTTACAGGGGGCAACTATGGCTACACCCTC.

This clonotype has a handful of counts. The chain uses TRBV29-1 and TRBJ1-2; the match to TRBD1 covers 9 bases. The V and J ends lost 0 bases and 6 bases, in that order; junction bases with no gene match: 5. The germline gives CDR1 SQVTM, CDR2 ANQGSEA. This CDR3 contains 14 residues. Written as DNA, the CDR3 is TGCAGCGTTGAAGAATGGGGACAGGGTCATGGCTACACCTTC. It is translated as CSVEEWGQGHGYTF.

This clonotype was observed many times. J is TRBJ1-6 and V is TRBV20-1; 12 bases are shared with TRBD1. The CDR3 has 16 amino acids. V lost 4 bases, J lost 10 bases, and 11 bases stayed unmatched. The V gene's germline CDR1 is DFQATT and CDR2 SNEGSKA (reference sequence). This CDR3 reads CSATPGQGAMGSPLHF. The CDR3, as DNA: TGCAGTGCTACCCCGGGACAGGGGGCAATGGGGTCACCCCTCCACTTT.

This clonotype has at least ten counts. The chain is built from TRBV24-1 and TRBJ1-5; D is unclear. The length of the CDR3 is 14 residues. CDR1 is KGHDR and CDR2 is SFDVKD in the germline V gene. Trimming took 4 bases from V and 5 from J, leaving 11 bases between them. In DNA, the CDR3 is TGTGCCACCAGTGAAGGCGCGGATTATCAGCCCCAGCATTTT. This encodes CATSEGADYQPQHF.

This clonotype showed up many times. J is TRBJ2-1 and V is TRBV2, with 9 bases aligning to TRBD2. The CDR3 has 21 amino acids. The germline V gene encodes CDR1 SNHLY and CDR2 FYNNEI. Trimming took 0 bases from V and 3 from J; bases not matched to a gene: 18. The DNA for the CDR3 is TGTGCCAGCAGTGAAGCGCTTCGTGGGCTGGGTAGCGGGAGTATCTACAATGAGCAGTTCTTC. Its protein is CASSEALRGLGSGSIYNEQFF.

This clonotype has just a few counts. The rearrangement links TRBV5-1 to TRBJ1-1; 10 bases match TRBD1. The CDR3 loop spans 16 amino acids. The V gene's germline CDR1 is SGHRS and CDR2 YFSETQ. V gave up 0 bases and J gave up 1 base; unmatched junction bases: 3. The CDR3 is CASSLAGTGANTEAFF. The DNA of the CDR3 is TGCGCCAGCAGCTTGGCGGGGACAGGGGCGAACACTGAAGCTTTCTTT.

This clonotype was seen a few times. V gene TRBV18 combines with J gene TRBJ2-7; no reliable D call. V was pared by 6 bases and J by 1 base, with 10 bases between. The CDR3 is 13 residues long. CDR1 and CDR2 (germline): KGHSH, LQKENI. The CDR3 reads CASSRKVSYEQYF. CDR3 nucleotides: TGTGCCAGCTCGAGGAAGGTGTCCTACGAGCAGTACTTC. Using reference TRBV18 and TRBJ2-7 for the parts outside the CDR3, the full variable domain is NAGVMQNPRHLVRRRGQEARLRCSPMKGHSHVYWYRQLPEEGLKFMVYLQKENIIDESGMPKERFSAEFPKEGPSILRIQQVVRGDSAAYFCASSRKVSYEQYFGPGTRLTVT.

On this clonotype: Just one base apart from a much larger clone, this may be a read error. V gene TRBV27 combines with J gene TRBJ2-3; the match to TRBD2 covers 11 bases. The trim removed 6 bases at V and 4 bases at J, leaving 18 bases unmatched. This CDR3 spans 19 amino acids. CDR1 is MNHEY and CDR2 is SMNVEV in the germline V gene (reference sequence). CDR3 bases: TGTGCCAGCAGACGATATTTCCCTACTAGCGGGAGAGACTCAGATACGCAGTATTTT. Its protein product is CASRRYFPTSGRDSDTQYF.

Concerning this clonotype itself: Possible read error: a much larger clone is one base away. The CDR3 DNA reads TGCGCCAGCAGCTTGGTCGGTGTAGGGACAGGGCCTGGGGCCAACGTCCTGACTTTC. Its translation: CASSLVGVGTGPGANVLTF. This sequence joins TRBV5-1 and TRBJ2-6, with 9 bases aligning to TRBD1. The junction had 9 bases not matched to a gene; V was cut back by 0 bases and J by 2 bases. This CDR3 region has 19 residues. Germline assignment: CDR1 SGHRS and CDR2 YFSETQ.

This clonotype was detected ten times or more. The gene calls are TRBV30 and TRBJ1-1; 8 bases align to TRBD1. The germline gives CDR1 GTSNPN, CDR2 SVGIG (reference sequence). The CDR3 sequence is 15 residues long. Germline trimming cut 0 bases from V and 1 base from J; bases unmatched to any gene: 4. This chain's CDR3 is CAWSVMGTGNTEAFF. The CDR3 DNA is TGTGCCTGGAGTGTAATGGGGACAGGGAACACTGAAGCTTTCTTT.

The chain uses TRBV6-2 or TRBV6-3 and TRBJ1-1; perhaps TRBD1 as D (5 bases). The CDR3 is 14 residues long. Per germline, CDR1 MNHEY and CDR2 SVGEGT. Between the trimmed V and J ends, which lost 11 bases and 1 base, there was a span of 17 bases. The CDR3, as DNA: TGTGCCGCGCAGTCCGGGGGGGGGAACACTGAAGCTTTCTTT. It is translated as CAAQSGGGNTEAFF.